This T cell receptor (beta chain) was captured in a study of T-cell reconstitution after alpha-beta-depleted transplantation in children. The CDR3 has 14 residues. Unmatched junction bases numbered 8, after V lost 5 bases and J lost 9 bases. CDR1 SGHDT and CDR2 YYEEEE come from the germline V gene. A library of TCRbeta sequences, prepared with unique molecular identifiers, was generated. From the PCR reads, TCRdb called clonotypes with MiXCR, one entry per CDR3 protein. Seen here are about 540,000 distinct CDR3 sequences, 15% to 20% observed once, and the top ten hold more than 2.5%. V and J are TRBV5-6 and TRBJ2-1, with TRBD2 matching over 10 bases. Sequencing used PBMCs from the stem cell graft donor, obtained from the stem cell graft. The clonotype comes from a human donor who donated a stem cell graft to a child with acute lymphoblastic leukemia. The chain's CDR3 is CASRQTSGNIEQFF. Here the CDR3 DNA reads TGTGCCAGCAGACAAACTAGCGGGAACATTGAGCAGTTCTTC. The variable domain in full, with the rest retrieved from reference TRBV5-6 and TRBJ2-1, is DAGVTQSPTHLIKTRGQQVTLRCSPKSGHDTVSWYQQALGQGPQFIFQYYEEEERQRGNFPDRFSGHQFPNYSSELNVNALLLGDSALYLCASRQTSGNIEQFFGPGTRLTVL.